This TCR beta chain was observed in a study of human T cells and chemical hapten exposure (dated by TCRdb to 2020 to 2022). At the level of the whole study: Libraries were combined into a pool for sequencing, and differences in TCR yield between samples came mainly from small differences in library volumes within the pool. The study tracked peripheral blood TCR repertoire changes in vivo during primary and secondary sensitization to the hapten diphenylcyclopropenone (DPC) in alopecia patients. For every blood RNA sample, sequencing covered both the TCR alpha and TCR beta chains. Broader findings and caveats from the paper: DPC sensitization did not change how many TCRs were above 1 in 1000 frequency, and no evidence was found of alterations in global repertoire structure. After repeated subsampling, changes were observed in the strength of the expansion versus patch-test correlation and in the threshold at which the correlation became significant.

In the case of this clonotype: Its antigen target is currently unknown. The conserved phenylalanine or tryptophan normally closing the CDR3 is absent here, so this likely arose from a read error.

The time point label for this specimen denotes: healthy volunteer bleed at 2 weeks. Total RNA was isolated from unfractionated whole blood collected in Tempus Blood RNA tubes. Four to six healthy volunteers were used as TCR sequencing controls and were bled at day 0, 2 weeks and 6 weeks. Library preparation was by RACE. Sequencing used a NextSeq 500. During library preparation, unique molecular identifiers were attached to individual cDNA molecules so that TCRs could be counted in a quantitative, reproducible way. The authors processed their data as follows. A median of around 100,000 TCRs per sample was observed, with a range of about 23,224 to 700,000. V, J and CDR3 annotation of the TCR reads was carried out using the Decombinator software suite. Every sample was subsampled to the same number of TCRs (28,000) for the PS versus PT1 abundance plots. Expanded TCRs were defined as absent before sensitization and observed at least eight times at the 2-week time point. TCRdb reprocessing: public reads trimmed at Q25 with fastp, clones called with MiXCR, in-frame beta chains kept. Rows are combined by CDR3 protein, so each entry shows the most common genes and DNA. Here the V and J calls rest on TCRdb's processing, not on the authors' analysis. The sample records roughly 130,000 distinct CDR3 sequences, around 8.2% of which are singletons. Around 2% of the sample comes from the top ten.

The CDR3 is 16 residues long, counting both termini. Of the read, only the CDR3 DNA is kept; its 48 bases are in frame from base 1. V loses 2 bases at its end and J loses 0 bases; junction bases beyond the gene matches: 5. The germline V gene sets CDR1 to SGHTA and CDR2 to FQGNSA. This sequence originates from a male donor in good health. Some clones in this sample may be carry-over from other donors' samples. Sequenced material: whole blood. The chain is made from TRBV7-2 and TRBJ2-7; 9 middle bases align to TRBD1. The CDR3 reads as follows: CASSLTGTGNSYEQYL. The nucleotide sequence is TGTGCCAGCAGCTTAACCGGGACAGGGAACTCCTACGAGCAGTACCTC.